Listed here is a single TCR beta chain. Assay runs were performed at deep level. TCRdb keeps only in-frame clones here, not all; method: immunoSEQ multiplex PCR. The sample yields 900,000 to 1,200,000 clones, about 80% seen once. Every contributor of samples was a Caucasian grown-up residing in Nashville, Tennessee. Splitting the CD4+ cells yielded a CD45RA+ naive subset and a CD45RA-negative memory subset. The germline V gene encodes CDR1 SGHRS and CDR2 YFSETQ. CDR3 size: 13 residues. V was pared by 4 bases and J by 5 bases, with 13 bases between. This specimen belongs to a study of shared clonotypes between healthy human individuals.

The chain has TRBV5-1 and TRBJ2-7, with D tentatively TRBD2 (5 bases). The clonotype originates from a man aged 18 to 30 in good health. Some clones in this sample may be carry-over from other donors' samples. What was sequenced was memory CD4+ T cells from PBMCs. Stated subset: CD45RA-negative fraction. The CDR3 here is CASSPMRADEQYF. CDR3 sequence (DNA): TGCGCCAGCAGCCCCATGCGAGCGGACGAGCAGTACTTC.